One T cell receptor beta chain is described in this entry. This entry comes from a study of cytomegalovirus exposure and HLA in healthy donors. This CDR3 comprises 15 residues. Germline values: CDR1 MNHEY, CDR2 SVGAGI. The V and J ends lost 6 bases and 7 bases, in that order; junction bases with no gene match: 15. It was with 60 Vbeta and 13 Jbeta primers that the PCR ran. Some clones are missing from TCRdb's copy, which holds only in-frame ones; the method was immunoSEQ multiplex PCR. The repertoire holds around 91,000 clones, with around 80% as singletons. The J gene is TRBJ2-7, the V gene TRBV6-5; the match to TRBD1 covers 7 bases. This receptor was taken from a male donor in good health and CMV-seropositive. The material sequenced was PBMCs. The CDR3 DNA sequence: TGTGCCAGCAGGAAAGGGACAGTGGGGACGGGGGAGCAGTACTTC. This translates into CASRKGTVGTGEQYF.